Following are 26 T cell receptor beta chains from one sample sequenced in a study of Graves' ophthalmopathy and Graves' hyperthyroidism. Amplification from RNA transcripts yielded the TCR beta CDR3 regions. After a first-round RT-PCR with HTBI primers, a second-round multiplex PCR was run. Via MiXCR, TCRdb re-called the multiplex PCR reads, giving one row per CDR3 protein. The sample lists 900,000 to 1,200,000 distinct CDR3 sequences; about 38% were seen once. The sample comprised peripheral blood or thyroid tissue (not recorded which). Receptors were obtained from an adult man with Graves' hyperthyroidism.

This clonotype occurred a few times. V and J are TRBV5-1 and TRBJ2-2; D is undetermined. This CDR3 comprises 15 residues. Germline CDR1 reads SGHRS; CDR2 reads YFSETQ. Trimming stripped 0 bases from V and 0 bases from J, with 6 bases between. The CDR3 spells CASSLDAANTGELFF. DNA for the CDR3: TGCGCCAGCAGCTTGGACGCGGCGAACACCGGGGAGCTGTTTTTT.

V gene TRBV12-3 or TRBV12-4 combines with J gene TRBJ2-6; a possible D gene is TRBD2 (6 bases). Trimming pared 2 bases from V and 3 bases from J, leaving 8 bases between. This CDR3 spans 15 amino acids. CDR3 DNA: TGTGCCAGCAGTTTAAAAGCGGGTGGGGCCAACGTCCTGACTTTC. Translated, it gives CASSLKAGGANVLTF.

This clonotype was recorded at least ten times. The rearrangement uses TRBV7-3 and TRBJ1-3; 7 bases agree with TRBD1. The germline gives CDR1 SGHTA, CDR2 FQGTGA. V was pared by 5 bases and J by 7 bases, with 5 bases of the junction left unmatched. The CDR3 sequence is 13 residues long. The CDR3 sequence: CASSHRQGNTIYF. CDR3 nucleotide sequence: TGTGCCAGCAGCCATCGACAGGGCAACACCATATATTTT.

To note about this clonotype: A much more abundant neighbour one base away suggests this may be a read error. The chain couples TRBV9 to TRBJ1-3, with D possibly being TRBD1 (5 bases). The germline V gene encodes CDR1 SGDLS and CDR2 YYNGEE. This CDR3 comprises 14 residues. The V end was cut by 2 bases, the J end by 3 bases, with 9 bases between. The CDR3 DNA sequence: TGTGCCAGCAGCGTGGGGCCTGGTGGAAACACCATATATTTT. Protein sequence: CASSVGPGGNTIYF.

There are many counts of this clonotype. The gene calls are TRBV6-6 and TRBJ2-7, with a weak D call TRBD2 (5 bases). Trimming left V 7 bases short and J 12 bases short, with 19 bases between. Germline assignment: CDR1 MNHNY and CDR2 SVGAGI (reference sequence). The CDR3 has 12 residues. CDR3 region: CASTEGRLSPYF. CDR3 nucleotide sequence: TGTGCCAGCACCGAGGGCCGGCTCAGTCCGTACTTC.

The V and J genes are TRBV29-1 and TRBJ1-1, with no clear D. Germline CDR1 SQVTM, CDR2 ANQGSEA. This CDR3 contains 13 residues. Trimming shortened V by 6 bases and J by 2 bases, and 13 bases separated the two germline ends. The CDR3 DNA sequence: TGCAGCGTCCTTAGCTTGGAAAACACTGAAGCTTTCTTT. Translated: CSVLSLENTEAFF.

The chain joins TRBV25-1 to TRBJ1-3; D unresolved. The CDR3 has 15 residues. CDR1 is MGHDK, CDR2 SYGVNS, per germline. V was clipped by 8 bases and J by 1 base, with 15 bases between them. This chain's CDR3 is CASSPERVSGNTIYF. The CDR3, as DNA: TGTGCCAGCTCACCGGAGCGGGTTTCTGGAAACACCATATATTTT.

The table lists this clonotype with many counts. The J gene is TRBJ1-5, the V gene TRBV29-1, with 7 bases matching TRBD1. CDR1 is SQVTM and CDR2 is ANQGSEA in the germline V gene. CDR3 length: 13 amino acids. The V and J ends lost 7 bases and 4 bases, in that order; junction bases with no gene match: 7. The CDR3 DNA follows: TGCAGCGGGCAGGGGGACCCTAATCAGCCCCAGCATTTT. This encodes CSGQGDPNQPQHF.

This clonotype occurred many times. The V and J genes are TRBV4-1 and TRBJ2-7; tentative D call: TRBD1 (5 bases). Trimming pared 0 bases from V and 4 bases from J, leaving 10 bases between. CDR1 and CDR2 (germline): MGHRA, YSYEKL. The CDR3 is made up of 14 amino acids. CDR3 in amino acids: CASSQDPGRYEQYF. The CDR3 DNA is TGCGCCAGCAGCCAAGATCCAGGGCGTTACGAGCAGTACTTC.

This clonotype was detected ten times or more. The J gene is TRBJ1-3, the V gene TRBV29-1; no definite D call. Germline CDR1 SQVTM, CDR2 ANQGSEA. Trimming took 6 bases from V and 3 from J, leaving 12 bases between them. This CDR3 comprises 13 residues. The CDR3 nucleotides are TGCAGCGTGACCCCGACGCGTGGAAACACCATATATTTT. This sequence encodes CSVTPTRGNTIYF.

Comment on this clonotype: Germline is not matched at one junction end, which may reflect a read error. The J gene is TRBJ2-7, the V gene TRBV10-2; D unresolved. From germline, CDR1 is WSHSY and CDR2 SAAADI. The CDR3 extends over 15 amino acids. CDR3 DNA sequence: TGTGCCAGCAGTCTAAGGTCATCTCCCTATGACGAGCAGTACTTC. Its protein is CASSLRSSPYDEQYF.

The CDR3 sequence: CASSRGLGTPLHF. CDR3 bases: TGTGCCAGCAGCCGCGGACTGGGGACACCCCTCCACTTT. The chain uses TRBV11-2 and TRBJ1-6; D uncertain. Trimming pared 5 bases from V and 11 bases from J, leaving 13 bases between. Germline CDR1 and CDR2: SGHAT and FQNNGV. The CDR3 consists of 13 residues.

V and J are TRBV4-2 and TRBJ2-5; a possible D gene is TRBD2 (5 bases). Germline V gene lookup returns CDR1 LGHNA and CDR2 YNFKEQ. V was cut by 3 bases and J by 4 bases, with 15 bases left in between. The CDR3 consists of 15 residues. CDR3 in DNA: TGTGCCAGCAGCCAGGAAGCGGTGTTGGGAGAGACCCAGTACTTC. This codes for CASSQEAVLGETQYF.

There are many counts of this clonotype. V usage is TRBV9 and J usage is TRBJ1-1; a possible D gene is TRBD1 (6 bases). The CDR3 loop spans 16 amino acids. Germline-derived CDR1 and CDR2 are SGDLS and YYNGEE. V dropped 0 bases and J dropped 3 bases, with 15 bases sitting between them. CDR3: CASSVAGSGGHTEAFF. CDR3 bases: TGTGCCAGCAGCGTAGCCGGTTCTGGGGGGCACACTGAAGCTTTCTTT.

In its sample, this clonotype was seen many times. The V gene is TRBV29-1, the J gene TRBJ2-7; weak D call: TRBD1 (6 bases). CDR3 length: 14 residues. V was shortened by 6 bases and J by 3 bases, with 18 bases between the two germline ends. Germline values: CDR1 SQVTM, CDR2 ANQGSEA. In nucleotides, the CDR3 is TGCAGCGTCAAGGGTGCAGGGGCCCACTACGAGCAGTACTTC. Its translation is CSVKGAGAHYEQYF.

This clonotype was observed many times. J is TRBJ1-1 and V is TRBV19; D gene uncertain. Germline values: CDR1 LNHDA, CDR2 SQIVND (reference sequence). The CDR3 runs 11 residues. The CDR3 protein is CSGRMNTEAFF. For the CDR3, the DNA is TGTTCTGGTCGGATGAACACTGAAGCTTTCTTT.

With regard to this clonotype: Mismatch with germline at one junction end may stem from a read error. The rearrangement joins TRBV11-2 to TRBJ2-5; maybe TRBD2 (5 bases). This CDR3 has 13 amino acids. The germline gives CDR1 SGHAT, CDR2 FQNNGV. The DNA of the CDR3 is TGTGTCAGCAGCTTAGAGGGCCAAGAGACCCAGTACTTC. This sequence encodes CVSSLEGQETQYF.

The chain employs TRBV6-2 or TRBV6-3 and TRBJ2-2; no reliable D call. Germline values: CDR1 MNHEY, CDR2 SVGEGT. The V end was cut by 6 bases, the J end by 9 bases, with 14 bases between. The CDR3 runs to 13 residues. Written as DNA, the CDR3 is TGTGCCAGCAGCTTACGTAATGAGCGGGAGCTGTTTTTT. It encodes CASSLRNERELFF.

The CDR3: CSAKETGTGTYEQYF. The CDR3 region has the DNA TGCAGTGCTAAAGAAACCGGGACAGGCACCTACGAGCAGTACTTC. The chain is built from TRBV20-1 and TRBJ2-7; 8 nucleotides align to TRBD1. Germline CDR1 reads DFQATT; CDR2 reads SNEGSKA (reference sequence). The CDR3 is 15 residues long. J gave up 2 bases and V 4 bases, and 10 bases lay outside the gene matches.

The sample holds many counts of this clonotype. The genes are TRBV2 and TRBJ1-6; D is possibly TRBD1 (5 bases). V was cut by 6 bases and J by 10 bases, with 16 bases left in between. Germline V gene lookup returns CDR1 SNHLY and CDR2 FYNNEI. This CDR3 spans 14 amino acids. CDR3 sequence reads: CASSRMTRGSPLHF. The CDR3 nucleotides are TGTGCCAGCAGCCGAATGACTCGGGGCTCACCCCTCCACTTT.

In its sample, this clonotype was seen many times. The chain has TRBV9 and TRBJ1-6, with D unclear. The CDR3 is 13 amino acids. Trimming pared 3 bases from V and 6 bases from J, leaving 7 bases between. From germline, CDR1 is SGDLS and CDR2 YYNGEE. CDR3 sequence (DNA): TGTGCCAGCAGCGCCAGTCCTAATTCACCCCTCCACTTT. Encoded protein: CASSASPNSPLHF.

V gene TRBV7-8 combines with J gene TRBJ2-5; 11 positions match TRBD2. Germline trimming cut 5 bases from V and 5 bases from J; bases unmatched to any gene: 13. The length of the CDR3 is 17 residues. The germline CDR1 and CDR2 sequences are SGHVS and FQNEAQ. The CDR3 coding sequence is TGTGCCAGCAGCAAAGGCTTTAGCGGGAGGGCCGGGGAGACCCAGTACTTC. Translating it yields CASSKGFSGRAGETQYF.

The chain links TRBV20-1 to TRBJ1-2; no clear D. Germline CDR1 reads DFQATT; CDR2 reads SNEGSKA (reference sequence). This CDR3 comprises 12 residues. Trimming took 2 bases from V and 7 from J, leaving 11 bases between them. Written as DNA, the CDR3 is TGCAGTGCTAGAAAGGGAATTGGTGGCTACACCTTC. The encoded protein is CSARKGIGGYTF.

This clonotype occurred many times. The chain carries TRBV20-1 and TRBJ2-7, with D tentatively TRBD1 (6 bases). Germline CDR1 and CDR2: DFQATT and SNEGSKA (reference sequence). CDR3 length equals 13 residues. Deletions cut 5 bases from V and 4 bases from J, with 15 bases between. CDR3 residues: CSAGTGQLYEQYF. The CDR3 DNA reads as TGCAGTGCTGGCACCGGACAGCTGTACGAGCAGTACTTC.

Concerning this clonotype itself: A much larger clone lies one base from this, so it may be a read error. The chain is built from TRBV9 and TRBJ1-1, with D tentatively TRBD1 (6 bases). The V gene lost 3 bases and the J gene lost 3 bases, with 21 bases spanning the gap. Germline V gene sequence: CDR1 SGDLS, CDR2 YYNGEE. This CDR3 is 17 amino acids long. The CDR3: CASSATGARDYDTEAFF. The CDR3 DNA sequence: TGTGCCAGCAGCGCGACGGGGGCGCGAGATTATGACACTGAAGCTTTCTTT.

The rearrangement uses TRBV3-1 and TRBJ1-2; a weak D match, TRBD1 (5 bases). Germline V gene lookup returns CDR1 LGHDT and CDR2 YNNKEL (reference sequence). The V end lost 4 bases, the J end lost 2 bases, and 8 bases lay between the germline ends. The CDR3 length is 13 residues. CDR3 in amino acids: CASSRNRNYGYTF. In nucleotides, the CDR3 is TGTGCCAGCAGCCGGAACAGGAACTATGGCTACACCTTC.